This T cell receptor (beta chain) stems from a study of cytomegalovirus exposure and HLA in healthy donors. The PCR was carried out with 60 Vbeta primers and 13 Jbeta primers. In the original processing: Tens of millions of unique TCR beta chains, 10 million to 14 million shared, were counted in a later analysis. The method was immunoSEQ multiplex PCR; TCRdb's version includes in-frame clones alone and lacks a portion of them. For V, J and clone size, that table is used; D and trimming come from the DNA. The table has roughly 95,000 clones, 70% to 85% seen once. This CDR3 region has 19 residues. V lost 1 base and J lost 4; bases outside the gene matches: 16. Germline V gene data show CDR1 as KGHSH and CDR2 as LQKENI. Donors consisted of healthy bone marrow donors.

Sequenced input: PBMCs. This sequence joins TRBV18 and TRBJ1-5; 7 nucleotides align to TRBD1. This sequence originates from a young man in good health and CMV-seropositive. The CDR3 protein is CASSPQEVRLDRQNQPQHF. DNA of the CDR3: TGTGCCAGCTCACCACAGGAAGTACGACTGGACAGGCAGAATCAGCCCCAGCATTTT.